This TCR beta chain was captured by sequencing in a study of cytomegalovirus exposure and HLA in healthy donors. Study-wide results and limits: TCR beta sequences reportedly predicted the HLA-A and HLA-B alleles of most subjects accurately. An analysis that came later showed most CMV-associated TCR beta chains appearing HLA-restricted. Most TCR sequences were uncommon, yet certain public TCRs appeared in many donors.

A note on this clone: Its target is unknown.

The primer mix had 60 Vbeta and 13 Jbeta primers. Assay used: immunoSEQ multiplex PCR; TCRdb lists only in-frame clones, some missing. The sample includes about 120,000 clones, approximately 9.4% seen only once; the top ten take over 2.5%. Nominally healthy donors provided the samples, though records likely missed some immune exposures. The V and J ends lost 8 bases and 5 bases respectively, with 15 bases between them. The CDR3 is 14 residues long. Per germline, CDR1 LNHDA and CDR2 SQIVND (reference sequence). The receptor's source is a man aged 30 to 45 in good health and CMV-seronegative. The sample taken for sequencing was PBMCs. V usage is TRBV19 and J usage is TRBJ1-4; D is perhaps TRBD1 (6 bases). The CDR3 region is CASRMDRLNEKLFF. The CDR3 nucleotides are TGTGCCAGTCGAATGGACAGATTGAATGAAAAACTGTTTTTT.